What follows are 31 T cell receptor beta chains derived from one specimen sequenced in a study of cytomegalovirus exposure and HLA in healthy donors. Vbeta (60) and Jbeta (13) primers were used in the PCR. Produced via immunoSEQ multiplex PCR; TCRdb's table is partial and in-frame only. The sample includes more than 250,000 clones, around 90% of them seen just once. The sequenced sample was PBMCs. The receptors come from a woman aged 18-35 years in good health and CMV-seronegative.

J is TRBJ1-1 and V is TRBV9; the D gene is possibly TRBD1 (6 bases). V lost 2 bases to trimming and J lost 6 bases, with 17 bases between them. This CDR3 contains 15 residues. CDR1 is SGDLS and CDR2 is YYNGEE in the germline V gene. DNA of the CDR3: TGTGCCAGCAGCGTGGGCGAGTGGGGGCTCGCTGAAGCTTTCTTT. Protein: CASSVGEWGLAEAFF.

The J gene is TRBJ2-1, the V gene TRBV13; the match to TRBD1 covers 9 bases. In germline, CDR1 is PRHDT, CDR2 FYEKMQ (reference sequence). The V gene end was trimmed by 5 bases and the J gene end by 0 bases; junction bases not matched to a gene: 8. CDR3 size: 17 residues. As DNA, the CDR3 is TGTGCCAGCAGCCCCGGTGGACAGGGGCCCTCCTACAATGAGCAGTTCTTC. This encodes CASSPGGQGPSYNEQFF.

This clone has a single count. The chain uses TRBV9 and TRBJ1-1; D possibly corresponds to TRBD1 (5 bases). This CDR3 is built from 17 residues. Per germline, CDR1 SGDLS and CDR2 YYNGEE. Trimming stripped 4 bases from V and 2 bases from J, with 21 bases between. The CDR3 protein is CASSLNLGGDINTEAFF. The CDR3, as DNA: TGTGCCAGCAGCCTAAATCTCGGAGGGGATATCAACACTGAAGCTTTCTTT. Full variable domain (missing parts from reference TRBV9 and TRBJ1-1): DSGVTQTPKHLITATGQRVTLRCSPRSGDLSVYWYQQSLDQGLQFLIQYYNGEERAKGNILERFSAQQFPDLHSELNLSSLELGDSALYFCASSLNLGGDINTEAFFGQGTRLTVV.

The CDR3 region has the DNA TGTGCCAGCAGCTTAGCCGGCACAGGGCCAGGTTCACCCCTCCACTTT. As protein: CASSLAGTGPGSPLHF. The chain recombines TRBV7-6 with TRBJ1-6, with TRBD1 as a possible D gene (6 bases). The CDR3 runs to 16 residues. Germline V gives CDR1 SGHVS, CDR2 FNYEAQ. V was clipped by 0 bases and J by 9 bases, with 15 bases between them.

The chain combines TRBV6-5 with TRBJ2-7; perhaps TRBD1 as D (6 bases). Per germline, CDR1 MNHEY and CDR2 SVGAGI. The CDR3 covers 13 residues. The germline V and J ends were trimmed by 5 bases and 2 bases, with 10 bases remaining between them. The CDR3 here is CASSPRTAYEQYF. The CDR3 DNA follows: TGTGCCAGCAGTCCCCGGACAGCCTACGAGCAGTACTTC.

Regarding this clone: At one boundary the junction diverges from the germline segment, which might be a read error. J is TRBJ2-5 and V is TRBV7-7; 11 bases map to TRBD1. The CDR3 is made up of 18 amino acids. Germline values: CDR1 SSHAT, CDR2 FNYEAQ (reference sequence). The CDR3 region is CASSRFGQGAQARETQYF. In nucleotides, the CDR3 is TGTGCTAGCAGCCGATTCGGACAGGGGGCACAGGCACGAGAGACCCAGTACTTC.

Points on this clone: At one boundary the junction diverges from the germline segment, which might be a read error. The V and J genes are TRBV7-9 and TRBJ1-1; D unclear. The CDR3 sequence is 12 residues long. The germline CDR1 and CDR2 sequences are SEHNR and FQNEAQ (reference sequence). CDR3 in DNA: TGTTCCAGCAGCTTAGTGTTAGCTGAAGCTTTCTTT. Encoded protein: CSSSLVLAEAFF.

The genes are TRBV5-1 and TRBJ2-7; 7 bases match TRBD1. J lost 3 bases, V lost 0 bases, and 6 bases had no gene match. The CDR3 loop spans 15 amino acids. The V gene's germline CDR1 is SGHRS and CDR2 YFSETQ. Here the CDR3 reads CASSLARQGVYEQYF. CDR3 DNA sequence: TGCGCCAGCAGCTTGGCCAGACAGGGTGTCTACGAGCAGTACTTC.

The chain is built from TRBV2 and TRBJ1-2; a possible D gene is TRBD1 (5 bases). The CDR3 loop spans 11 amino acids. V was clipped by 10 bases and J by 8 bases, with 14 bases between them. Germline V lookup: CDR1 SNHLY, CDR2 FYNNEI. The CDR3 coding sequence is TGTGCCATCACGGGGGGATGGGGCTACACCTTC. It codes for CAITGGWGYTF.

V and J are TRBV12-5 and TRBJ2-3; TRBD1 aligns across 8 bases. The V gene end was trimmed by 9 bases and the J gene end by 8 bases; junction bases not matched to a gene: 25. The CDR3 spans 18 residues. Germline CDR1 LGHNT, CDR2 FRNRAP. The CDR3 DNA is TGTGCTAGCTCCAACCCGACAGGGGTAATGGAACGGGCCGGTACGCAGTATTTT. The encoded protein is CASSNPTGVMERAGTQYF.

In DNA, the CDR3 is TGTGCCTGGAGTGTAAGCAGGAATGAAGCTTTCTTT. This encodes CAWSVSRNEAFF. The V and J genes are TRBV30 and TRBJ1-1; no clear D. CDR3 length: 12 amino acids. Trimming took off 0 bases at V and 7 bases at J, with 9 bases between the two ends. The germline CDR1 and CDR2 sequences are GTSNPN and SVGIG (reference sequence).

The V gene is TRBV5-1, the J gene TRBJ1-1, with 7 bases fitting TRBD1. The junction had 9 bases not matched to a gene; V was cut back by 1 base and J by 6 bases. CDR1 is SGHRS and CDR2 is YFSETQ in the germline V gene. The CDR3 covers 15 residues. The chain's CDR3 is CASSLRQGGFSEAFF. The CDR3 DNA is TGCGCCAGCAGCTTGCGGCAGGGGGGTTTTTCTGAAGCTTTCTTT.

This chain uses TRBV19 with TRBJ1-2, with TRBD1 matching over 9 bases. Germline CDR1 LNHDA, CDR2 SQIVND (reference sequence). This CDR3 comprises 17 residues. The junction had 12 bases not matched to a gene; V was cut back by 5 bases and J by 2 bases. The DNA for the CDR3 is TGTGCCAGTAGTCCCATAACTTCCGGGACAGGGAACTATGGCTACACCTTC. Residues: CASSPITSGTGNYGYTF.

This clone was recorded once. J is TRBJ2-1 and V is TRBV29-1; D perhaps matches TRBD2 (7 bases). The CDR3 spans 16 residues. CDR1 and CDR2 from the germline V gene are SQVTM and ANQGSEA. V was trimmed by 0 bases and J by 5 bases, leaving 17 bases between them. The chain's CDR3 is CSVEDTRGALDNEQFF. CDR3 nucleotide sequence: TGCAGCGTTGAAGATACTCGGGGGGCCTTAGACAATGAGCAGTTCTTC.

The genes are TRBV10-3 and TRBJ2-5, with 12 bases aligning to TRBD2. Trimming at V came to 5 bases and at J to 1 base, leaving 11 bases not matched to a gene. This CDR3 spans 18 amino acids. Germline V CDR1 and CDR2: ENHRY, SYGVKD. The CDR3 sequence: CAISSALGTSGSQETQYF. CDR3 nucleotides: TGTGCCATCAGTTCGGCTCTGGGGACTAGCGGGTCCCAAGAGACCCAGTACTTC.

CDR3 sequence reads: CASSLGEGRNQPQHF. CDR3 nucleotide sequence: TGTGCCAGCAGCTTAGGAGAGGGGAGGAATCAGCCCCAGCATTTT. The chain joins TRBV7-9 to TRBJ1-5; D is perhaps TRBD1 (5 bases). Trimming pared 1 base from V and 4 bases from J, leaving 11 bases between. Germline assignment: CDR1 SEHNR and CDR2 FQNEAQ (reference sequence). This CDR3 has 15 amino acids.

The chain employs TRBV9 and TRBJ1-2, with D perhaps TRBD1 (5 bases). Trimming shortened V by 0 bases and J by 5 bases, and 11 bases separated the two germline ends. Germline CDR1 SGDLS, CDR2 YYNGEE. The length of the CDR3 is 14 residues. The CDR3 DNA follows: TGTGCCAGCAGCGTAGGGGCAGGGAATTATGGCTACACCTTC. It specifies CASSVGAGNYGYTF.

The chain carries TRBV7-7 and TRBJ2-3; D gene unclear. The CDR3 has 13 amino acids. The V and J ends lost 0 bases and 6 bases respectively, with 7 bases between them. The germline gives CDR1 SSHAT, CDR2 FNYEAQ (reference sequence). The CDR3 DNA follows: TGTGCCAGCAGCTTAGCGCACGGGGATACGCAGTATTTT. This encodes CASSLAHGDTQYF.

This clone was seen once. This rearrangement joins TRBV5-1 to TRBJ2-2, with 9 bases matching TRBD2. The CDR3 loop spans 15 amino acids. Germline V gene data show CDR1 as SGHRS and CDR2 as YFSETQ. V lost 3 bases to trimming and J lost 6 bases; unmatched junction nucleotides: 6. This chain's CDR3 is CASSWAGGPSGELFF. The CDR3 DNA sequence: TGCGCCAGCAGCTGGGCGGGGGGGCCCTCCGGGGAGCTGTTTTTT.

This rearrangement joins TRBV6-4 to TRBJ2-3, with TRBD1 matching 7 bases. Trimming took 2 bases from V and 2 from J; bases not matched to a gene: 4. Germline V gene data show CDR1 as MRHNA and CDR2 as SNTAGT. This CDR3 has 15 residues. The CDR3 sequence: CASSDGQGDTDTQYF. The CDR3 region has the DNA TGTGCCAGCAGTGACGGGCAGGGGGACACAGATACGCAGTATTTT.

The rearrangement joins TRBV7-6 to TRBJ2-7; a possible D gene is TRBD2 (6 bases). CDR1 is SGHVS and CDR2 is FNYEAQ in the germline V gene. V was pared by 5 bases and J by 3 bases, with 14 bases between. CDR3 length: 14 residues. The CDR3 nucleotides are TGTGCCAGCAGCCCTGGAGGGATCCACTACGAGCAGTACTTC. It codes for CASSPGGIHYEQYF.

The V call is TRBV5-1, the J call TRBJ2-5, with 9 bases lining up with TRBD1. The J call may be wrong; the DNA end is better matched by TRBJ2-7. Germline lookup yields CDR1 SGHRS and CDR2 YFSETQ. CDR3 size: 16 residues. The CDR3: CASSLGTGFLADEQYF. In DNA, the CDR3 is TGCGCCAGCAGCTTAGGGACAGGGTTCCTTGCTGACGAGCAGTACTTC.

CDR3 residues: CASRENGTRSYEQYF. DNA for the CDR3: TGTGCCAGCAGGGAAAATGGGACTAGATCCTACGAGCAGTACTTC. This chain uses TRBV6-1 with TRBJ2-7; 8 bases line up with TRBD2. With V trimmed by 6 bases and J by 1 base, 8 bases remained unmatched. The CDR3 loop spans 15 amino acids. Germline CDR1 reads MNHNS; CDR2 reads SASEGT.

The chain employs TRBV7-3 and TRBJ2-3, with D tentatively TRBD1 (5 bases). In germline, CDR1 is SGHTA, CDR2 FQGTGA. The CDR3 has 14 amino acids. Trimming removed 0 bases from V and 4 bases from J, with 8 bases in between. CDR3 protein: CASSLTGAADTQYF. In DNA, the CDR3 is TGTGCCAGCAGCTTAACAGGGGCCGCAGATACGCAGTATTTT.

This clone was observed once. The CDR3 DNA is TGCGCCAGCAGCTTGGCGGCAGGGATTTCCTACGAGCAGTACTTC. This gives the protein CASSLAAGISYEQYF. The chain combines TRBV5-1 with TRBJ2-7; TRBD1 is a possible D gene (5 bases). Trimming removed 0 bases at V and 1 base at J, with 11 bases between. Germline CDR1 reads SGHRS; CDR2 reads YFSETQ. The CDR3 length is 15 residues. Variable domain in full (rest from reference TRBV5-1 and TRBJ2-7): KAGVTQTPRYLIKTRGQQVTLSCSPISGHRSVSWYQQTPGQGLQFLFEYFSETQRNKGNFPGRFSGRQFSNSRSEMNVSTLELGDSALYLCASSLAAGISYEQYFGPGTRLTVT.

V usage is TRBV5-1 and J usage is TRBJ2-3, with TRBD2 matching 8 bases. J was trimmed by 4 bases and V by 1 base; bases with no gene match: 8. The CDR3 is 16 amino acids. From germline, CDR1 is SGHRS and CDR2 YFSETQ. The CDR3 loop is CASSLLGAGAADTQYF. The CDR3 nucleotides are TGCGCCAGCAGCTTGCTGGGAGCGGGGGCGGCAGATACGCAGTATTTT.

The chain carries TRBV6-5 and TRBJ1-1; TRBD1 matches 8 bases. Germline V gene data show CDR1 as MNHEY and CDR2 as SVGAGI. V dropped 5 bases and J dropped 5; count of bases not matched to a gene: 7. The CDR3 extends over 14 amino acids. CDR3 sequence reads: CASSLDYRGTEAFF. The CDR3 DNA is TGTGCCAGCAGTCTGGATTACAGGGGGACTGAAGCTTTCTTT.

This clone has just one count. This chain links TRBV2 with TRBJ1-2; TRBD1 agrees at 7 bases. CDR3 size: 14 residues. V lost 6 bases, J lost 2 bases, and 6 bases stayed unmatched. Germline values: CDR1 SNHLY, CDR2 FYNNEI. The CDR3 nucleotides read TGTGCCAGCAGACGGTTACAGGGGAACTATGGCTACACCTTC. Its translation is CASRRLQGNYGYTF.

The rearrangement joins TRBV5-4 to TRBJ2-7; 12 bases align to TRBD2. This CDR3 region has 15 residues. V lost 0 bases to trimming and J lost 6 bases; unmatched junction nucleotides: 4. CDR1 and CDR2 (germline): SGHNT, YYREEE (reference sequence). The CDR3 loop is CASSLEPSGGVEQYF. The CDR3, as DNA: TGTGCCAGCAGCTTGGAGCCTAGCGGGGGGGTCGAGCAGTACTTC. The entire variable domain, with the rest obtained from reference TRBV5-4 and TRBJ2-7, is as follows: ETGVTQSPTHLIKTRGQQVTLRCSSQSGHNTVSWYQQALGQGPQFIFQYYREEENGRGNFPPRFSGLQFPNYSSELNVNALELDDSALYLCASSLEPSGGVEQYFGPGTRLTVT.

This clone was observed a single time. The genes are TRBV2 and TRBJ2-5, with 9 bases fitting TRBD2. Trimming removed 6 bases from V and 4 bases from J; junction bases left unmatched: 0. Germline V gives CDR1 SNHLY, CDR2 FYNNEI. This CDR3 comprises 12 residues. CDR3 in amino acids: CASRTSGETQYF. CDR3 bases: TGTGCCAGCAGGACTAGCGGAGAGACCCAGTACTTC.

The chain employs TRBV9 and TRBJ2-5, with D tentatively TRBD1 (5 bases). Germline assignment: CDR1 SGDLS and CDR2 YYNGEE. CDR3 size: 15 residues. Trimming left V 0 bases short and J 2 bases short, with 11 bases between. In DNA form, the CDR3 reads TGTGCCAGCAGCGTAGACCAGGGTGATCAAGAGACCCAGTACTTC. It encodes CASSVDQGDQETQYF.